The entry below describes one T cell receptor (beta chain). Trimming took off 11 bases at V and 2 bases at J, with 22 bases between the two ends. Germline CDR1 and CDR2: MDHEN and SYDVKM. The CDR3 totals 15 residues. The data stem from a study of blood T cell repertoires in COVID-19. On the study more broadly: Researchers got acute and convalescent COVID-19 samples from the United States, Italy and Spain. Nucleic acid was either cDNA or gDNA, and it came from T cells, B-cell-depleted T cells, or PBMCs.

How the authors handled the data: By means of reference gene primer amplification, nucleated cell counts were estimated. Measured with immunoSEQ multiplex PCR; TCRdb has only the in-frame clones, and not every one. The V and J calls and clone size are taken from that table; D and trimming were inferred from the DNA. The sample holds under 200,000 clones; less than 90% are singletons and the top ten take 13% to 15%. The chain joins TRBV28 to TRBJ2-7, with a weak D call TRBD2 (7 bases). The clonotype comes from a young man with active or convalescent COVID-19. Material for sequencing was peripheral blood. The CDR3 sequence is CAHRVAGNFAYEQYF. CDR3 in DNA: TGTGCCCACAGGGTAGCGGGCAATTTCGCCTACGAGCAGTACTTC.